Listed below are T cell receptor beta chains from one sample, sequenced in a study of blood T cells in healthy people across ages. TCRdb called the 5' RACE reads again in MiXCR, with one record for every CDR3 protein. The sample contains 450,000 to 600,000 distinct CDR3 sequences, over 25% of which appear only once. These records were also assigned to another study, of T cells of mothers and their children.

Sequenced: blood. All receptors come from a boy between 2 and 10 years old in good health. Both conserved end residues are trimmed from each CDR3.

J gene,CDR3 length,V gene,CDR3 protein
TRBJ2-1,12,TRBV9,ASSVRTDYNEQF
TRBJ2-3,15,TRBV15,ATSRNRRGKGTDTQY
TRBJ2-5,13,TRBV6-5,ASTELGAAKETQY
TRBJ1-5,11,TRBV30,AWSRDSNQPQH
TRBJ2-5,13,TRBV7-8,ASSLGSGHQETEY
TRBJ2-5,12,TRBV5-1,ASSSGQGEETQY
TRBJ1-1,13,TRBV30,AWSVIIRDGTEAF
TRBJ2-5,11,TRBV9,ASSVGGLETQY
.,13,TRBV5-1,ASTTPRGQGETQY
TRBJ2-1,14,TRBV20-1,SARDLKDYDYNEQF
TRBJ2-5,11,TRBV10-3,AISAGQGETQY
TRBJ2-5,11,TRBV6-6,ASARTGVETQY
.,14,TRBV7-9,ASSMTSGRRGETQY
TRBJ1-2,11,TRBV29-1,SVGQAPNYGYT
TRBJ2-7,13,TRBV3-1,ASSQVPRSGYEQY
TRBJ1-1,15,TRBV3-1,ASSQVRTGGENTEAF
.,12,TRBV20-1,SAPTTSGEETQY
TRBJ1-4,14,TRBV5-1,ASSPSRGGGDEKLF
TRBJ1-5,13,TRBV7-2,ASSLENRGVQPQH
TRBJ2-1,13,TRBV27,ASSLTRSSYNEQF
TRBJ1-2,13,TRBV6-1,ASSEWDRGDYGYT
TRBJ2-2,13,TRBV4-1,ASSQELPRAGELF
TRBJ2-5,15,TRBV6-6,ASSFLRRQGRPLEQY
TRBJ2-4,15,TRBV3-1,ASSQGLGGPRKNIQY
TRBJ2-7,12,TRBV12-3/TRBV12-4,ASSGTGVFYEQY
TRBJ1-4,13,TRBV27,ASSDDDRRVEKLF
TRBJ2-7,11,TRBV7-8,ASSLVVSYEQY
.,15,TRBV15,ATSRGTLRTEGYEQY
TRBJ2-2,12,TRBV3-1,ASSQVRNTGELF
TRBJ2-7,14,TRBV11-2,ASSSSVGGDSYEQY